The text below deals with one TCR beta chain. The target antigen is unknown. The CDR3 length is 14 residues. The germline V gene has CDR1 LGHDT and CDR2 YNNKEL (reference sequence). With 2 bases clipped from V and 7 bases from J, the junction kept 5 bases outside the gene matches. The record originates from a study of regulatory T cells in long-lasting Graves disease. Study-wide results and limits: Persistent-disease Graves' patients showed less TCR diversity than new cases. Since the sample size was small, accuracy may have been reduced.

Stated time point: persistent/refractory GD, antithyroid drugs over 5 years with positive TRAb. Extracted PBMC RNA gave rise to the TCR library. Building of the TCR beta libraries involved iRepertoire HTBI primers and Arm-PCR of CDR3 regions. In TCRdb, the multiplex PCR reads were re-called with MiXCR into one record per CDR3 protein. The sample lists 400,000 to 600,000 distinct CDR3 sequences; 20% to 25% were seen once. This specimen consisted of peripheral blood mononuclear cells (PBMCs), obtained when the disease was refractory, from a patient treated with antithyroid drugs. The sequence was collected from a female donor with Graves disease. The rearrangement links TRBV3-1 to TRBJ1-5; 7 bases line up with TRBD1. CDR3 coding DNA: TGTGCCAGCAGCCAATCCACAGGGGACCAGCCCCAGCATTTT. It encodes CASSQSTGDQPQHF.